Presented here are 18 T cell receptor beta chains from one specimen sequenced in a study of beta chain features in type 1 diabetes. Findings and caveats of the study: Moderate yet significant TCRB CDR3 shortening was seen in Type 1 diabetes patients in all four CD4+ subsets.

Every isolated RNA sample was fully reverse transcribed, so sequencing captured expressed TCRB transcripts. The data were produced by immunoSEQ multiplex PCR, yet TCRdb's version contains in-frame clones alone and is incomplete. This sample has 640,000 or so clones; around an eighth occur once, and the top ten carry roughly 0.022%. The antigens of these receptors remain unknown. Sequencing input: naive CD4+ T cells from blood. The receptors here all came from a man younger than 35 with type 1 diabetes.

J is TRBJ1-5 and V is TRBV9; tentative D call: TRBD1 (5 bases). CDR1 SGDLS and CDR2 YYNGEE come from the germline V gene. V was cut by 2 bases and J by 9 bases, with 12 bases left in between. The CDR3 extends over 13 amino acids. The chain's CDR3 is CASSVQGRGPQHF. The CDR3 bases are TGTGCCAGCAGCGTCCAGGGCCGGGGGCCCCAGCATTTT.

To note about this clone: This sample includes further DNA sequences coding for the same CDR3. V usage is TRBV30 and J usage is TRBJ1-5, with D hard to call. Looked up from germline, CDR1 is GTSNPN and CDR2 is SVGIG (reference sequence). The CDR3 has 14 amino acids. V was cut by 0 bases and J by 0 bases, with 6 bases left in between. The CDR3 region has the DNA TGTGCCTGGAGTGTAACCTATAGCAATCAGCCCCAGCATTTT. It yields the protein CAWSVTYSNQPQHF.

The chain carries TRBV5-6 and TRBJ2-4; possibly TRBD1 for D (5 bases). Germline assignment: CDR1 SGHDT and CDR2 YYEEEE. V lost 0 bases, J lost 8 bases, and 9 bases lay in between. CDR3 length: 13 amino acids. CDR3: CASSLAGIYIQYF. CDR3 DNA sequence: TGTGCCAGCAGCTTGGCAGGGATATACATTCAGTACTTC.

This clone has only a few counts. The chain carries TRBV14 and TRBJ2-5, with no clear D. Germline lookup yields CDR1 SGHDN and CDR2 FVKESK. The CDR3 covers 12 residues. V was pared by 3 bases and J by 5 bases, with 7 bases between. The CDR3 spells CASSHLTETQYF. Here the CDR3 DNA reads TGTGCCAGCAGCCATTTAACGGAGACCCAGTACTTC.

This clone was seen a few times. This sequence joins TRBV27 and TRBJ2-5; D is possibly TRBD1 or TRBD2 (5 bases each). CDR1 and CDR2 (germline): MNHEY, SMNVEV (reference sequence). The CDR3 length is 16 residues. With 4 bases removed from V and 4 bases from J, the gap between germline ends came to 19 bases. The CDR3, as DNA: TGTGCCAGCAGTTCCGGGGACCGTCCGTTGGTAGAGACCCAGTACTTC. This translates into CASSSGDRPLVETQYF.

The chain couples TRBV29-1 to TRBJ1-1; 8 bases are a match to TRBD1. Trimming cost V 4 bases and J 13 bases; bases outside gene matches: 11. This CDR3 contains 12 residues. Germline CDR1 and CDR2: SQVTM and ANQGSEA. For the CDR3, the DNA is TGCAGCGTTGGCCGGGACAGGTTTCTGGTTTTCTTT. Its protein is CSVGRDRFLVFF. Combining the CDR3 with reference TRBV29-1 and TRBJ1-1 gives the whole variable domain SAVISQKPSRDICQRGTSLTIQCQVDSQVTMMFWYRQQPGQSLTLIATANQGSEATYESGFVIDKFPISRPNLTFSTLTVSNMSPEDSSIYLCSVGRDRFLVFFGQGTRLTVV.

V and J are TRBV6-5 and TRBJ2-7; D is unresolved. Per the germline V gene, CDR1 is MNHEY and CDR2 is SVGAGI. CDR3 length: 15 amino acids. Trimming removed 7 bases at V and 2 bases at J, with 18 bases between. DNA of the CDR3: TGTGCCAGCAAGATCGGGTTGGGTTTACCCTACGAGCAGTACTTC. Protein product: CASKIGLGLPYEQYF.

The chain couples TRBV6-5 to TRBJ2-3; 8 nucleotides line up with TRBD1. CDR1 is MNHEY and CDR2 is SVGAGI in the germline V gene. The V segment lost 7 bases and the J segment 4 bases; nucleotides outside the gene matches: 7. The CDR3 totals 14 residues. The DNA for the CDR3 is TGTGCCAGCACCCCCGGCAGGGGGCCAGATACGCAGTATTTT. It specifies CASTPGRGPDTQYF.

This clone was seen only a few times. This chain uses TRBV10-3 with TRBJ2-7; 8 bases align to TRBD1. The germline V gene has CDR1 ENHRY and CDR2 SYGVKD. CDR3 length: 16 residues. The trim removed 4 bases at V and 0 bases at J, leaving 8 bases unmatched. The CDR3 DNA reads as TGTGCCATCAGTGCTGAATTGGGACAGGCCTCCTACGAGCAGTACTTC. Translated, it gives CAISAELGQASYEQYF.

The gene calls are TRBV11-2 and TRBJ2-5, with 10 nucleotides matching TRBD2. The CDR3 loop spans 16 amino acids. From germline, CDR1 is SGHAT and CDR2 FQNNGV. After removal of 0 bases from V and 5 bases from J, the junction contained 6 bases not matched to a gene. CDR3 nucleotide sequence: TGTGCCAGCAGCTTAGAGGCTAGCGGGGGTTTGGAGACCCAGTACTTC. Translating gives CASSLEASGGLETQYF. Full variable domain (rest looked up from reference TRBV11-2 and TRBJ2-5): EAGVAQSPRYKIIEKRQSVAFWCNPISGHATLYWYQQILGQGPKLLIQFQNNGVVDDSQLPKDRFSAERLKGVDSTLKIQPAKLEDSAVYLCASSLEASGGLETQYFGPGTRLLVL.

The CDR3: CATSRVFRGVAFF. The CDR3 region has the DNA TGTGCCACCAGCAGAGTCTTTCGGGGTGTAGCTTTCTTT. The gene calls are TRBV15 and TRBJ1-1; D is unresolved. There are 13 residues in the CDR3. V lost 1 base and J lost 10, with 13 bases in between. Germline CDR1 reads LNHNV; CDR2 reads YYDKDF (reference sequence). The complete variable domain, with remaining parts taken from reference TRBV15 and TRBJ1-1, reads DAMVIQNPRYQVTQFGKPVTLSCSQTLNHNVMYWYQQKSSQAPKLLFHYYDKDFNNEADTPDNFQSRRPNTSFCFLDIRSPGLGDTAMYLCATSRVFRGVAFFGQGTRLTVV.

Only a few counts were recorded for this clone. This chain links TRBV10-3 with TRBJ1-5; D is unresolved. The CDR3 contains 12 residues. CDR1 and CDR2 (germline): ENHRY, SYGVKD. V was shortened by 2 bases and J by 8 bases, with 7 bases between the two germline ends. Here the CDR3 DNA reads TGTGCCATCAGTGAGCCTCTAGAGCCCCAGCATTTT. Translating gives CAISEPLEPQHF.

This chain joins TRBV29-1 and TRBJ1-2; no clear D. Germline V gives CDR1 SQVTM, CDR2 ANQGSEA. Trimming removed 4 bases at V and 6 bases at J, with 18 bases between. The CDR3 runs 14 residues. The CDR3 is CSVGVWVTPNGYTF. The CDR3 DNA follows: TGCAGCGTTGGAGTATGGGTCACTCCAAATGGCTACACCTTC.

As concerns this clone: Other DNA sequences within the sample encode an identical CDR3. The rearrangement joins TRBV30 to TRBJ1-2; maybe TRBD1 (6 bases). Trimming pared 2 bases from V and 5 bases from J, leaving 9 bases between. The germline V gene encodes CDR1 GTSNPN and CDR2 SVGIG (reference sequence). The CDR3 consists of 12 residues. CDR3 sequence: CAWSLTGYGYTF. CDR3 bases: TGTGCCTGGAGTCTAACAGGGTATGGCTACACCTTC.

The chain is built from TRBV7-9 and TRBJ1-1, with TRBD1 matching 9 bases. Trimming took 3 bases from V and 8 from J; bases not matched to a gene: 7. The germline V gene has CDR1 SEHNR and CDR2 FQNEAQ (reference sequence). CDR3 length: 14 residues. Here the CDR3 reads CASSLGPGQGEAFF. CDR3 nucleotides: TGTGCCAGCAGCTTGGGCCCTGGACAGGGGGAAGCTTTCTTT.

The chain has TRBV5-4 and TRBJ2-7, with 7 bases aligning to TRBD1. After removal of 6 bases from V and 6 bases from J, the junction contained 12 bases not matched to a gene. Germline V lookup: CDR1 SGHNT, CDR2 YYREEE (reference sequence). The CDR3 is 14 residues long. The DNA of the CDR3 is TGTGCCAGCAAATCCGGACAGGCCGCGATCGAGCAGTACTTC. It translates to CASKSGQAAIEQYF.

The rearrangement uses TRBV5-4 and TRBJ2-1; 9 positions match TRBD1. The CDR3 is 15 residues long. CDR1 is SGHNT and CDR2 is YYREEE in the germline V gene (reference sequence). The ends lost 2 bases at V and 0 bases at J; junction bases unmatched: 0. CDR3 loop: CASSLQGASYNEQFF. The CDR3, as DNA: TGTGCCAGCAGCTTACAGGGGGCCTCCTACAATGAGCAGTTCTTC. Variable domain in full (rest from reference TRBV5-4 and TRBJ2-1): ETGVTQSPTHLIKTRGQQVTLRCSSQSGHNTVSWYQQALGQGPQFIFQYYREEENGRGNFPPRFSGLQFPNYSSELNVNALELDDSALYLCASSLQGASYNEQFFGPGTRLTVL.

The genes are TRBV7-2 and TRBJ1-1; weak D call: TRBD1 (5 bases). Deletions cut 5 bases from V and 0 bases from J, with 13 bases between. Germline CDR1 and CDR2: SGHTA and FQGNSA. CDR3 length: 15 amino acids. As DNA, the CDR3 is TGTGCCAGCAGCCCTTGGGACGGGATGAACACTGAAGCTTTCTTT. Protein product: CASSPWDGMNTEAFF.